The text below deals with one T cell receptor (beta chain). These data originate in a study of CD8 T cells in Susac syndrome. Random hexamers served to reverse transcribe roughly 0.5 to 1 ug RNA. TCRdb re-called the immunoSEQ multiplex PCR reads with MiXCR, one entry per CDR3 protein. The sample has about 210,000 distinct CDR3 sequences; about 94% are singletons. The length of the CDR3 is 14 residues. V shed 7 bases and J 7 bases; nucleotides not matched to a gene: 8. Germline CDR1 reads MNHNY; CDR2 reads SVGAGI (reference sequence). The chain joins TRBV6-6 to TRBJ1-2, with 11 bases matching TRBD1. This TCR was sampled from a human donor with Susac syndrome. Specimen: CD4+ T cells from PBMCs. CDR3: CASTRTGGAPGYTF. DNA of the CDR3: TGTGCCAGCACCCGGACAGGGGGCGCGCCTGGCTACACCTTC.